The source of this TCR beta chain is a study of blood T cell repertoires in COVID-19. Looking at the study overall: The cDNA or gDNA used as material had been derived from T cells, B-cell-depleted T cells, or PBMCs.

Participants were aged about 18 to 100 years, lived in 24 US areas, and enrolled virtually. Allocation to cohorts depended on clinical history reported by the participants. In the source study's methods: Reference gene primers were amplified, and this amplification served to estimate nucleated cell counts. Repertoires were generated with immunoSEQ multiplex PCR, while TCRdb's copy carries only in-frame clones and drops some. For V, J and clone size, that table is used; D and trimming come from the DNA. This table has around 300,000 clones, less than 90% appearing once. CDR1 is SGHDN, CDR2 FVKESK, per germline. V was clipped by 0 bases and J by 5 bases, with 7 bases between them. The CDR3 spans 13 residues.

The receptor was derived from a woman between 45 and 65 years old who had recovered from COVID-19. The chain employs TRBV14 and TRBJ1-1; unclear D gene. The sample consisted of PBMCs or T cells enriched from blood (not recorded which). CDR3 region: CASSQDRRTEAFF. Written as DNA, the CDR3 is TGTGCCAGCAGCCAAGACCGGAGAACTGAAGCTTTCTTT. The entire variable domain, with the rest obtained from reference TRBV14 and TRBJ1-1, is as follows: EAGVTQFPSHSVIEKGQTVTLRCDPISGHDNLYWYRRVMGKEIKFLLHFVKESKQDESGMPNNRFLAERTGGTYSTLKVQPAELEDSGVYFCASSQDRRTEAFFGQGTRLTVV.